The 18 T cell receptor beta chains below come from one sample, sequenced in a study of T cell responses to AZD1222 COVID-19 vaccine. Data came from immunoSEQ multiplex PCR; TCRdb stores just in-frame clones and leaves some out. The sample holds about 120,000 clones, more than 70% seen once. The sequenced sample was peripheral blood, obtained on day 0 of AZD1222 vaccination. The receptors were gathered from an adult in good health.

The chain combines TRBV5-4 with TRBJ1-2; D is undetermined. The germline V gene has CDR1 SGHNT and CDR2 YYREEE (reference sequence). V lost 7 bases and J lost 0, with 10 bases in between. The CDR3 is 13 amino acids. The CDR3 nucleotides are TGTGCCAGCTCCACAGCTGCTAACTATGGCTACACCTTC. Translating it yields CASSTAANYGYTF.

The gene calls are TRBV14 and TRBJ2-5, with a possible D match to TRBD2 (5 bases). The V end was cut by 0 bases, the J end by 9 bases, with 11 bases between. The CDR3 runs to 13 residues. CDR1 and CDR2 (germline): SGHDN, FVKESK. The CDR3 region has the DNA TGTGCCAGCAGCCAAGACCTCCGGGGTGCCCAGTACTTC. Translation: CASSQDLRGAQYF.

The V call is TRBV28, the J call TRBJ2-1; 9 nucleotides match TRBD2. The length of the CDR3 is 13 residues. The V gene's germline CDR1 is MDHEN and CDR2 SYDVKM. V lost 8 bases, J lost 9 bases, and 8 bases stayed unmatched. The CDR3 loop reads CASGTSISLEQFF. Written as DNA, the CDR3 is TGTGCCAGCGGGACTAGCATCTCTCTTGAGCAGTTCTTC.

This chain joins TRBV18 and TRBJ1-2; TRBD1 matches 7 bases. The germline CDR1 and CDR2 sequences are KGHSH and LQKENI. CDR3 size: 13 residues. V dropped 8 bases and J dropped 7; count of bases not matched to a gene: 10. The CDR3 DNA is TGTGCCAGCCGATACGAGGGGGCTGGTGGCTACACCTTC. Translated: CASRYEGAGGYTF.

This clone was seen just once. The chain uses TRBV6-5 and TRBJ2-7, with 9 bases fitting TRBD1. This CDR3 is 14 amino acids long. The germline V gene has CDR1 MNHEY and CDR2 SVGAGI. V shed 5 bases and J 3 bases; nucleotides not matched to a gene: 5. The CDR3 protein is CASSTPGQGYEQYF. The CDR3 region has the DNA TGTGCCAGCAGTACCCCGGGACAGGGCTACGAGCAGTACTTC.

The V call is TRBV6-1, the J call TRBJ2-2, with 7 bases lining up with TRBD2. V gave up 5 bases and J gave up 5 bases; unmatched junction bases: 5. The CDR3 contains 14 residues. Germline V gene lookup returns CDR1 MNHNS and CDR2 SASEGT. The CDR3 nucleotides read TGTGCCAGCAGTTATTTGGGAGGGACCGGGGAGCTGTTTTTT. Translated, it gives CASSYLGGTGELFF.

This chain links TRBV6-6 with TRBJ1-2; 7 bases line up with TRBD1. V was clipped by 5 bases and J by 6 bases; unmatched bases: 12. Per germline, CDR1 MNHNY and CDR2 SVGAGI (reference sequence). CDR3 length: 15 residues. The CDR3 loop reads CASSNRPTGTDGYTF. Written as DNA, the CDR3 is TGTGCCAGCAGTAACAGGCCGACAGGGACCGATGGCTACACCTTC.

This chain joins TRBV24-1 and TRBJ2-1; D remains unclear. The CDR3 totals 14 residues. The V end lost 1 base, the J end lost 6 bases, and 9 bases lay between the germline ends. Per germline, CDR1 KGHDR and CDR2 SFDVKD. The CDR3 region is CATSDLRTGNEQFF. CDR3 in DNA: TGTGCCACCAGTGATTTAAGAACGGGCAATGAGCAGTTCTTC.

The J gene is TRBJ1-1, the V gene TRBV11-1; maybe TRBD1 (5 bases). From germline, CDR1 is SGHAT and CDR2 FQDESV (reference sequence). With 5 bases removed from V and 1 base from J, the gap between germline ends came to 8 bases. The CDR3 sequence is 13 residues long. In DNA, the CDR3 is TGTGCCAGCAGCCCCCAGGGGAACACTGAAGCTTTCTTT. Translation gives CASSPQGNTEAFF. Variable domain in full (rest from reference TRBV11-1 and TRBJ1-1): EAEVAQSPRYKITEKSQAVAFWCDPISGHATLYWYRQILGQGPELLVQFQDESVVDDSQLPKDRFSAERLKGVDSTLKIQPAELGDSAMYLCASSPQGNTEAFFGQGTRLTVV.

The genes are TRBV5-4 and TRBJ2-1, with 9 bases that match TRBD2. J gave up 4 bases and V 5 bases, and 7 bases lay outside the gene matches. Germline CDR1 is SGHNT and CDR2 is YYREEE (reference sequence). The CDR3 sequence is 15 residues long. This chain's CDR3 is CASSPGLANYNEQFF. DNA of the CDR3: TGTGCCAGCAGTCCCGGACTAGCGAATTACAATGAGCAGTTCTTC.

CDR3 region: CASSSGTLSYEQYF. CDR3 nucleotides: TGTGCCAGCAGCTCCGGGACCCTATCCTACGAGCAGTACTTC. The chain combines TRBV13 with TRBJ2-7, with D perhaps given as TRBD1 or TRBD2 (5 bases each). Deletions cut 4 bases from V and 1 base from J, with 11 bases between. This CDR3 region has 14 residues. Germline V CDR1 and CDR2: PRHDT, FYEKMQ (reference sequence).

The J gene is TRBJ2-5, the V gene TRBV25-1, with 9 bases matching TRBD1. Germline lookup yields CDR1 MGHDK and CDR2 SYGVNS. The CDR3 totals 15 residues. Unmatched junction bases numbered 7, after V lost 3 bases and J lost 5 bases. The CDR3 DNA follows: TGTGCCAGCAGTGATTCCGGGACAGGGAGGGAGACCCAGTACTTC. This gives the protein CASSDSGTGRETQYF.

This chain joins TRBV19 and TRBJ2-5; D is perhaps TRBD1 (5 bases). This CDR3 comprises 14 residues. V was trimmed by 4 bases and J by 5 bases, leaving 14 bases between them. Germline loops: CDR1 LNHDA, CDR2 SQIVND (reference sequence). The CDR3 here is CASSKQANIETQYF. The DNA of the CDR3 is TGTGCCAGTAGTAAACAGGCAAATATCGAGACCCAGTACTTC.

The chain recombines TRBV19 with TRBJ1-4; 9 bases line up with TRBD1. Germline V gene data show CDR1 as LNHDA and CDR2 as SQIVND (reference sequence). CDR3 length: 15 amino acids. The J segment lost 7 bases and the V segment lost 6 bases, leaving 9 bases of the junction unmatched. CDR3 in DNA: TGTGCCAGTAGGCTACAGGGGGCGCCCGGTGAAAAACTGTTTTTT. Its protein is CASRLQGAPGEKLFF.

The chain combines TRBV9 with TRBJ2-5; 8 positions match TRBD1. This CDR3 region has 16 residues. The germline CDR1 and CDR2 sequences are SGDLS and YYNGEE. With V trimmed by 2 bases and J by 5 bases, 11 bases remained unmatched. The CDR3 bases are TGTGCCAGCAGCGTCGAGAGGTCGTCAGGGGGCGAGACCCAGTACTTC. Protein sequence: CASSVERSSGGETQYF.

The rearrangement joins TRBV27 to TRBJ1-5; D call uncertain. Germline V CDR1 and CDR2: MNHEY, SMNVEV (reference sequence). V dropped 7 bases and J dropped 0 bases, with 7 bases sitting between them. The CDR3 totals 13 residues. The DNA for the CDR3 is TGTGCCAGCAAGGTGAATAGCAATCAGCCCCAGCATTTT. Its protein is CASKVNSNQPQHF.

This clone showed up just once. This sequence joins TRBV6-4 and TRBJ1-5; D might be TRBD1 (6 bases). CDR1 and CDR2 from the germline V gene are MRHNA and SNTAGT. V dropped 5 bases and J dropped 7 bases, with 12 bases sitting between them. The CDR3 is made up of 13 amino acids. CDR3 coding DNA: TGTGCCAGCAGTCCAGGGGTTGGCCAGCCCCAGCATTTT. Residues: CASSPGVGQPQHF.

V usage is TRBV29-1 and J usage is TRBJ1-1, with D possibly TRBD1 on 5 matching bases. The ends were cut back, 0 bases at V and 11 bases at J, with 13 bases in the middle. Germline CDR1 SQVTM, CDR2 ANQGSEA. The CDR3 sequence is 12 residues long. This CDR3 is CSVEDQGREAFF. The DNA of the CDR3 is TGCAGCGTTGAAGATCAGGGCAGGGAGGCTTTCTTT.